This paragraph reports one T cell receptor (beta chain). The data belong to a study of PD-1 blockade in classical Hodgkin lymphoma. Here immunoSEQ multiplex PCR was the method, and the copy in TCRdb shows in-frame clones only, minus some. This table has 70,000 or so clones, 70% to 80% appearing once. Following autologous stem cell transplantation, relapse occurred in every patient, and exposure to brentuximab vedotin varied. The input for sequencing was peripheral blood mononuclear cells (PBMCs), taken before the second cycle of nivolumab. This receptor was taken from a human donor with classical Hodgkin lymphoma.

CDR3: CASSLVGGTGELFF. The CDR3 DNA follows: TGTGCCAGCAGCTTAGTCGGGGGCACCGGGGAGCTGTTTTTT. V usage is TRBV11-2 and J usage is TRBJ2-2; tentatively, D is TRBD2 (6 bases). V was pared by 1 base and J by 4 bases, with 7 bases between. The CDR3 extends over 14 amino acids. Germline V gene lookup returns CDR1 SGHAT and CDR2 FQNNGV.